This TCR beta chain was captured by sequencing in a study of blood T cell repertoires in COVID-19. Overall study context: Whether acute or convalescent, the COVID-19 samples came from the United States, Italy and Spain.

As processed by the authors: Quantification of nucleated cells was approximated via reference gene primer amplification. TCRdb keeps only in-frame clones here, not all; method: immunoSEQ multiplex PCR. V and J calls and clone size are as listed in that table; D and trimming were resolved from the DNA. The data contain around 99,000 clones, over 60% of them singletons. Germline CDR1 is GTSNPN and CDR2 is SVGIG (reference sequence). V trimming: 4 bases; J trimming: 0 bases; junction bases outside the gene matches: 4. The CDR3 is 14 amino acids. Material: peripheral blood. The chain uses TRBV30 and TRBJ1-2, with 8 bases aligning to TRBD1. The origin of this receptor is a man aged 45-65 years who had recovered from COVID-19. The CDR3 loop is CAWNIQGANYGYTF. In DNA form, the CDR3 reads TGTGCCTGGAACATACAGGGGGCTAACTATGGCTACACCTTC.